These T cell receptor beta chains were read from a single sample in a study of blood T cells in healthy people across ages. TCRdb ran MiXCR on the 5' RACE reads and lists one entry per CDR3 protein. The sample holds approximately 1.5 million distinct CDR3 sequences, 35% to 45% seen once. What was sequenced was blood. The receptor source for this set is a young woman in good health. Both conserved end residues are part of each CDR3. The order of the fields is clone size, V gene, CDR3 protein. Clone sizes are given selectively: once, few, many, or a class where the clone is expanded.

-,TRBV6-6,CASNPTGPSPYGYTF
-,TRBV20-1,CSARPPGASGSITGELFF
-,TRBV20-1,CSARGGTSYNEQYF
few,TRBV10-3,CAITGDGYTF
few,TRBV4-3,CASSQVNGHSSYNSPLHF
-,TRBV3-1,CASSQEGVANYGYTF
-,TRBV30,CAWSLWSSYNEQFF
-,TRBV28,CASSSEQGWTNEKLFF
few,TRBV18,CASAPRSDGQYF
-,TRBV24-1,CVTSDSKPLAGVRTDTQYF
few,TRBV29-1,CSVGKRNSGELFF
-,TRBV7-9,CASSQLTGSSTDTQYF